This T cell receptor (beta chain) was captured in a study of shared clonotypes between healthy human individuals. Regarding this clone: The antigen is unknown.

General study results and limits: Naive subsets tended to show greater estimated richness than memory subsets.

Sorted-subset replicate PCR reactions were performed with about 200 ng DNA, corresponding to about 30,000 T cell genomes. The assay was immunoSEQ multiplex PCR, and TCRdb's table has in-frame clones only and misses some. The table lists about 770,000 clones, around 77% of them singletons. The CDR3 is 15 residues long. Trimming left V 0 bases short and J 3 bases short, with 12 bases between. Germline V lookup: CDR1 SGHRS, CDR2 YFSETQ. The receptor was derived from a woman in her 30s in good health. The chain employs TRBV5-1 and TRBJ2-5; D is ambiguous. Material for sequencing was memory CD4+ T cells sorted from blood. Regarding subset: CD45RA-negative fraction. The CDR3 is CASSLGAGTEETQYF. The CDR3 DNA follows: TGCGCCAGCAGCTTGGGAGCAGGAACGGAAGAGACCCAGTACTTC.